This T cell receptor (beta chain) was observed in a study of blood T cell repertoires in COVID-19. The CDR3 sequence is 18 residues long. Trimming shortened V by 4 bases and J by 3 bases, and 20 bases separated the two germline ends. Libraries were prepared by immunoSEQ multiplex PCR; TCRdb keeps only in-frame clonotypes and omits some of them. The sample contains about 300,000 clones, over 75% of which appear only once. This clonotype was sampled from a woman aged 25-40 years who had recovered from COVID-19. This chain uses TRBV5-3 with TRBJ1-6; maybe TRBD1 (6 bases). TRBV5-3 is an open reading frame whose function is uncertain. Sequencing was performed on PBMCs or T cells enriched from blood (not recorded which). The CDR3 DNA follows: TGTGCCAGAAGCCTCACAGGGAGCGGGGATCTCTATAATTCACCCCTCCACTTT. Protein sequence: CARSLTGSGDLYNSPLHF.